In its sample, the clone carrying this TCR beta chain was seen once. What it binds is not known. In germline, CDR1 is SQVTM, CDR2 ANQGSEA. After removal of 1 base from V and 1 base from J, the junction contained 2 bases not matched to a gene. CDR3 length equals 15 residues. PCR amplification relied on 60 Vbeta primers (plus 13 Jbeta primers). This table comes from immunoSEQ multiplex PCR, and its TCRdb copy is limited to in-frame clones, with some not included. The repertoire holds about 98,000 clones, about two thirds seen once, with 2% to 2.5% in the top ten. The sample is drawn from a study of cytomegalovirus exposure and HLA in healthy donors. Study results and limitations: Evidence from a later analysis indicated that most CMV-associated TCR beta chains looked HLA-restricted.

The source is a man aged 50-60 years in good health and CMV-seronegative. The V and J genes are TRBV29-1 and TRBJ2-3; 10 nucleotides align to TRBD2. Sample: PBMCs. The CDR3 DNA follows: TGCAGCGTTGAAGGGCTAGCGGGAGGCACAGATACGCAGTATTTT. Translating it yields CSVEGLAGGTDTQYF.